These T cell receptor beta chains were read from a single sample in a study of blood T cell repertoires in COVID-19. Repertoires were generated with immunoSEQ multiplex PCR, while TCRdb's copy carries only in-frame clones and drops some. Of under 250,000 clones listed, roughly four fifths are singletons. Sequencing was performed on peripheral blood. The origin of the receptors is a woman aged 18-29 years with acute or convalescent COVID-19. The conserved cysteine and the conserved F or W are not part of the CDR3 here.

>TRBJ2-1|TRBV19
ASTDGGGFYNEQF
>TRBJ1-6|TRBV6-6
ASSYSRSSYNSPLH
>TRBJ2-1|TRBV19
ASSFRRNEQF
>TRBJ2-1|TRBV24-1
ATSDAGSGGGNNNEQF
>TRBJ2-3|TRBV30
AWSVPGLAGSTDTQY
>TRBJ1-4|TRBV18
ASSLRRQGGEKLF
>TRBJ1-1|TRBV7-2
ASSPGWGGPNTEAF
>TRBJ2-3|TRBV6-2/TRBV6-3
ASSEGLADSTDTQY
>TRBJ2-7|TRBV5-1
ASSRDRGHEQY
>TRBJ1-1|TRBV18
ASSGQGRGNTEAF
>TRBJ1-2|TRBV19
ASRGLADYGYT
>TRBJ2-1|TRBV2
ATKGQDHSYNEQF
>TRBJ2-1|TRBV7-3
ASSSPGLAEGPEF
>TRBJ1-6|TRBV5-1
ASSSGGNSPLH
>TRBJ2-1|TRBV4-3
ASSQGASGSWNEQF
>TRBJ1-6|TRBV5-5
ASSLHRANSPLH
>TRBJ2-1|TRBV7-3
ASSFGGSPNEQF
>TRBJ1-3|TRBV11-2
ASSTRDFSSGNTIY
>TRBJ2-1|TRBV18
ASSPLERSYNEQF
>TRBJ2-7|TRBV2
ASSESGLAGGWGYEQY
>TRBJ2-3|TRBV4-1
ASSQDFRGLAGDGDTQY
>TRBJ2-5|TRBV19
ASSMRTSGQQETQY
>TRBJ2-1|TRBV7-9
ASSLGFYNEQF
>TRBJ2-7|TRBV6-2/TRBV6-3
ASSYPLSGSLYEQY
>TRBJ2-5|TRBV7-3
ASSLEGGEETQY
>TRBJ2-5|TRBV3-1/TRBV3-2
ASSLTDRATRWETQY
>TRBJ1-1|TRBV5-5
ASSPSGGMNTEAF
>TRBJ2-4|TRBV10-2
ASSEVRDDYGKNIQY
>TRBJ2-2|TRBV6-1
ASSELAGGPGELF
>TRBJ1-1|TRBV13
ASSPRQGLGENTEAF
>TRBJ2-7|TRBV27
ASSPSGRGTYEQY
>TRBJ2-7|TRBV29-1
SVDRGPYEQY
>TRBJ1-2|TRBV19
ASTGDRGYGYT
>TRBJ1-2|TRBV7-2
ASSLVLGRGYT
>TRBJ1-3|TRBV6-2/TRBV6-3
ASSYPRDSSGNTIY
>TRBJ1-2|TRBV6-4
ASSESERGAAAYGYT